This T cell receptor beta chain was observed in a study of cytomegalovirus exposure and HLA in healthy donors. A word on this clone: Antigen: not known.

All donors participated as healthy donors of bone marrow. Nominal health characterized the donors when sampled, though unrecorded immune exposures were likely. Trimming took off 5 bases at V and 5 bases at J, with 13 bases between the two ends. The CDR3 extends over 15 amino acids. Germline values: CDR1 SGHAT, CDR2 FQDESV (reference sequence). The PCR made use of 60 Vbeta and 13 Jbeta primers. Sequenced by immunoSEQ multiplex PCR; TCRdb stores in-frame clones only, minus some. Of 160,000 or so clones listed, about 80% are singletons. Notes on the study in general: A later look showed TCR association rates differing by HLA locus, highest for DRB1 and lowest for HLA-C.

The gene calls are TRBV11-1 and TRBJ1-6; D is possibly TRBD1 (5 bases). Material: PBMCs. This TCR was sampled from a man aged 25-45 years in good health and CMV-seronegative. CDR3 bases: TGTGCCAGCAGCCAGGGACTACCGCATAATTCACCCCTCCACTTT. Translating gives CASSQGLPHNSPLHF.